This TCR beta chain was observed in a study of blood T cells in healthy people across ages. Across the study: Capturing about one barcoded beta molecule per two T cells was achieved by template switching.

PCR was performed a second time for roughly 7 to 11 cycles using a sample-barcoded 5' primer and a J-beta primer mix. MiXCR, applied by TCRdb to the 5' RACE reads, yields one record per CDR3 protein. The repertoire has about 1.7 million distinct CDR3 sequences, roughly 28% of them found once; the top ten carry roughly 8.2%. Trimming cost V 7 bases and J 7 bases, with 17 bases left between them. CDR1 and CDR2 (germline): SGHDN, FVKESK. The CDR3 contains 13 residues. Study findings and constraints: More naive CD4+ cells and higher diversity were found in long-lived than in aged donors. TCR beta diversity, measured per million T cells, fell in a roughly linear way with age.

Each sample used at least 6 million PBMCs. Notes on this clonotype: Its antigen is not known.

The sample taken for sequencing was blood. This TCR came from a woman aged 25 to 45 in good health. V is TRBV14 and J is TRBJ2-7; TRBD1 is a possible D gene (6 bases). The CDR3 is CASNRAGTTEQYF. The CDR3 nucleotides read TGTGCCAGCAACCGAGCTGGGACAACGGAGCAGTACTTC.